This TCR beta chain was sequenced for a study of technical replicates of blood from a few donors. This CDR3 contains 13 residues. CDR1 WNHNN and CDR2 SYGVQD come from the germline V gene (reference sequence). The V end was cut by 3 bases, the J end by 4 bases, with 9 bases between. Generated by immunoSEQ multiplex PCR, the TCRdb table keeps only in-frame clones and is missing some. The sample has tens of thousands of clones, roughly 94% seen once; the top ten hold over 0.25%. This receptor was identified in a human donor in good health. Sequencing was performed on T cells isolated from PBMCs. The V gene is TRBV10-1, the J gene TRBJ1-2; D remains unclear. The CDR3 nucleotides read TGCGCCAGCAGTGAAGAGACATTCTATGGCTACACCTTC. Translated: CASSEETFYGYTF.